This paragraph reports one TCR beta chain. Its antigen is currently unknown. Other DNA sequences from this sample encode an identical CDR3 as well. V was trimmed by 0 bases and J by 3 bases, leaving 8 bases between them. CDR1 and CDR2 from the germline V gene are MNHEY and SMNVEV (reference sequence). CDR3 length: 14 amino acids. The sample belongs to a study of T cell responses to AZD1222 COVID-19 vaccine. Clones were read by immunoSEQ multiplex PCR, and TCRdb kept only the in-frame ones, dropping some. The sample lists some 120,000 clones, 80% to 95% occurring once. Study results and limitations: The donors showed a predominance of white British ancestry and of females, with possible underestimation of clonal diversity. Spike-specific TCRs gained breadth and depth after people received two AZD1222 doses. Repertoire samples came only from after the peak T cell response.

The sequence was obtained from an adult who received the MenACWY meningococcal vaccine as a control. The specimen was peripheral blood, collected 28 days after the second dose of the MenACWY control vaccine. The rearrangement uses TRBV27 and TRBJ1-2, with D possibly TRBD1 on 5 matching bases. CDR3 DNA sequence: TGTGCCAGCAGTTTATCTTGGGGGGACTATGGCTACACCTTC. Protein product: CASSLSWGDYGYTF.